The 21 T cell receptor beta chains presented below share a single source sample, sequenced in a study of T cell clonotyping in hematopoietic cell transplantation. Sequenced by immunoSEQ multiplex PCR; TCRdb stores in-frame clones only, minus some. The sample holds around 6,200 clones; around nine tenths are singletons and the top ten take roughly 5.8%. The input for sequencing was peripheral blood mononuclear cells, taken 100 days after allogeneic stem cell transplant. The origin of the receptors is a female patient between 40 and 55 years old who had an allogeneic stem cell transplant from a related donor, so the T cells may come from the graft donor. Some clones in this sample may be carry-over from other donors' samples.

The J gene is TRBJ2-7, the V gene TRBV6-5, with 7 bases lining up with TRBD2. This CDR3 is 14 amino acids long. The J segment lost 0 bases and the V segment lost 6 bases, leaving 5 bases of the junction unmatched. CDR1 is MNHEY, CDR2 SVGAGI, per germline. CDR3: CASRGRTSSYEQYF. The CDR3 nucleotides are TGTGCCAGCAGGGGGCGGACTAGCTCCTACGAGCAGTACTTC.

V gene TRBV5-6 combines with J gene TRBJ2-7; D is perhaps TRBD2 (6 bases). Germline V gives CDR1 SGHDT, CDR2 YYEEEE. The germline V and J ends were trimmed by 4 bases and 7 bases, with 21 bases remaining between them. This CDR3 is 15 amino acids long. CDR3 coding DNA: TGTGCCAGCAGCCGACCGTCGGGGACTCTGAGGGAGCAGTACTTC. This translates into CASSRPSGTLREQYF.

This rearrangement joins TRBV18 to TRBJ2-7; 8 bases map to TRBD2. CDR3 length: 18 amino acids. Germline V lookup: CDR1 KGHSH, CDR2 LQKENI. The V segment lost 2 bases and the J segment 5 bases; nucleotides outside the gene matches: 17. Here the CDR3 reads CASSPTRNAGTRTHEQYF. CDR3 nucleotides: TGTGCCAGCTCACCAACCCGCAACGCCGGGACTAGGACTCACGAGCAGTACTTC.

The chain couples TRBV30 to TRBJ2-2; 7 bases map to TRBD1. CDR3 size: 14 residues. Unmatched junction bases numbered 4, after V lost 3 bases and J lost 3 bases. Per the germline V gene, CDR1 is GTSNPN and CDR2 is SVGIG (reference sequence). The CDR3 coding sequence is TGTGCCTGGAGAGCACAGGGGTACACCGGGGAGCTGTTTTTT. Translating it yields CAWRAQGYTGELFF. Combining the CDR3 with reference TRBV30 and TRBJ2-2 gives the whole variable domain SQTIHQWPATLVQPVGSPLSLECTVEGTSNPNLYWYRQAAGRGLQLLFYSVGIGQISSEVPQNLSASRPQDRQFILSSKKLLLSDSGFYLCAWRAQGYTGELFFGEGSRLTVL.

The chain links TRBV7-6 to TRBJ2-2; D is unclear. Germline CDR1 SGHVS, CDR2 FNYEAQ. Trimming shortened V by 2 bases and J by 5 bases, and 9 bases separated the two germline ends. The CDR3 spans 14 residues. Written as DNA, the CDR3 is TGTGCCAGCAGCTTATTTCCGCTAACCGGGGAGCTGTTTTTT. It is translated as CASSLFPLTGELFF. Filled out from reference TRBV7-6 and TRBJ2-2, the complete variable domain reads GAGVSQSPRYKVTKRGQDVALRCDPISGHVSLYWYRQALGQGPEFLTYFNYEAQQDKSGLPNDRFSAERPEGSISTLTIQRTEQRDSAMYRCASSLFPLTGELFFGEGSRLTVL.

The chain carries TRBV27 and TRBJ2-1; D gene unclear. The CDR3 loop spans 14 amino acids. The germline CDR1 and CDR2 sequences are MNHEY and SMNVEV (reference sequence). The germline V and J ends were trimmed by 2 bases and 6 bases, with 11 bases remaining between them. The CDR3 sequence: CASSLDPTGNEQFF. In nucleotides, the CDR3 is TGTGCCAGCAGTTTAGATCCCACGGGCAATGAGCAGTTCTTC.

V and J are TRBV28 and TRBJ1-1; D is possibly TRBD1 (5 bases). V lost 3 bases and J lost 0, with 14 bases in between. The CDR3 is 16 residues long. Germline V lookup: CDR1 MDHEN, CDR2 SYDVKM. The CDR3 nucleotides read TGTGCCAGCAGTTTCGCGACAGTAGCCATGAACACTGAAGCTTTCTTT. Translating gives CASSFATVAMNTEAFF.

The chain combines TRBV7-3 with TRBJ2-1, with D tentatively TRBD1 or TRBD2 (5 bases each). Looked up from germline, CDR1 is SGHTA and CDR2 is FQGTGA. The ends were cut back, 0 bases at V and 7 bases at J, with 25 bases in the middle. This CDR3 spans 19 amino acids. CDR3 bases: TGTGCCAGCAGCTTAACGGCCCCGGGGCTCCCTTCCCGGCAGAATGAGCAGTTCTTC. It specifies CASSLTAPGLPSRQNEQFF.

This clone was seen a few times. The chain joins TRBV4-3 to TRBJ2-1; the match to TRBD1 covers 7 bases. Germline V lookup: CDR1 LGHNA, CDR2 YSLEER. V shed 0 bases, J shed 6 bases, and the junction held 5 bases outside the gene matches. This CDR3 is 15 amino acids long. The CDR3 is CASSQDRGIANEQFF. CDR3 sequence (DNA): TGCGCCAGCAGCCAAGACAGGGGGATAGCCAATGAGCAGTTCTTC.

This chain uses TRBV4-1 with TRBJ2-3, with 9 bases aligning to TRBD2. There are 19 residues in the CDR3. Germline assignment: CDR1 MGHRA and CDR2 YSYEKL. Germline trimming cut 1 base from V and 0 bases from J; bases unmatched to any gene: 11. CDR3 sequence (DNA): TGCGCCAGCAGCCAAGGAGGACTAGCGCTTACCTCGAGCACAGATACGCAGTATTTT. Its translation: CASSQGGLALTSSTDTQYF.

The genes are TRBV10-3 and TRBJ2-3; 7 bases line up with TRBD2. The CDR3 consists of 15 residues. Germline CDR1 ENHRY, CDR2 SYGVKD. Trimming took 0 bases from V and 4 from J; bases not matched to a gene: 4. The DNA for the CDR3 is TGTGCCATCAGTGAGTCGGAGGCGGGAGCAGATACGCAGTATTTT. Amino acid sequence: CAISESEAGADTQYF.

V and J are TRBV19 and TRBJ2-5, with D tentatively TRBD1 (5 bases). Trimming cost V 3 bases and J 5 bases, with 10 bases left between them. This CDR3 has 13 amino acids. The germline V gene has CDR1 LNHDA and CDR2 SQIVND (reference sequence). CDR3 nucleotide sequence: TGTGCCAGTAGTATGGGGCAGACCGAGACCCAGTACTTC. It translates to CASSMGQTETQYF.

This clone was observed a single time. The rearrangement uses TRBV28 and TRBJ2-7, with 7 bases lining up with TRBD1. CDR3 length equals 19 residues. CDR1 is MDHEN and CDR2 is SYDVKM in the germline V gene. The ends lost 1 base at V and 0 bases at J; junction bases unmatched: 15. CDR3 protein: CASSLSLFRPGQLSYEQYF. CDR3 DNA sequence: TGTGCCAGCAGTTTATCCCTTTTTCGACCGGGACAGCTCTCCTACGAGCAGTACTTC.

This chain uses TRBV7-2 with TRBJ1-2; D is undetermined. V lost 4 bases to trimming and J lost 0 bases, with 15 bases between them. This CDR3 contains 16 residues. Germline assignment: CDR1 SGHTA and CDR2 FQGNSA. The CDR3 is CASSSKPRDSNYGYTF. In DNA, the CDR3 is TGTGCCAGCAGCTCGAAGCCCAGAGATTCTAACTATGGCTACACCTTC. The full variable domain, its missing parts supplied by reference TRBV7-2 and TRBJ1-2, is GAGVSQSPSNKVTEKGKDVELRCDPISGHTALYWYRQSLGQGLEFLIYFQGNSAPDKSGLPSDRFSAERTGGSVSTLTIQRTQQEDSAVYLCASSSKPRDSNYGYTFGSGTRLTVV.

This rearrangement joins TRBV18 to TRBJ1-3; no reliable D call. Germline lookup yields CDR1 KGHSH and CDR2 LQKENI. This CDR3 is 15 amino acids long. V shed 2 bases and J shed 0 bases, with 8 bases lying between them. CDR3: CASSPGHRSGNTIYF. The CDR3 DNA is TGTGCCAGCTCACCAGGTCACCGCTCTGGAAACACCATATATTTT.

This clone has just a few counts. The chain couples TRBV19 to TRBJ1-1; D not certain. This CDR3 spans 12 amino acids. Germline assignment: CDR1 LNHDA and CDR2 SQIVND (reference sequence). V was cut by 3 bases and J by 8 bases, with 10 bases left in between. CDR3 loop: CASSIPGIEAFF. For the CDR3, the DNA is TGTGCCAGTAGTATCCCCGGGATAGAAGCTTTCTTT.

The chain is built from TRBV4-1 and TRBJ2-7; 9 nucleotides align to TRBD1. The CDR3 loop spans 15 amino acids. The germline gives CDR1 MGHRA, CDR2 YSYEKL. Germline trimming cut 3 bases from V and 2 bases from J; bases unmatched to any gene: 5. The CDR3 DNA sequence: TGCGCCAGCAGCCACCCGGGACAGGGCACCTACGAGCAGTACTTC. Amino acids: CASSHPGQGTYEQYF.

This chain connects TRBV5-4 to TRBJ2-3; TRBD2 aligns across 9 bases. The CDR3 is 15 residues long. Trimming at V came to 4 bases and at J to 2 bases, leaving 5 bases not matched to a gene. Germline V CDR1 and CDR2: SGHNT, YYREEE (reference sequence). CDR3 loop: CASSPRTSATDTQYF. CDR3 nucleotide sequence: TGTGCCAGCAGCCCCCGGACTAGCGCCACAGATACGCAGTATTTT.

CDR3 sequence: CASSYPGGKDEQYF. The CDR3 DNA sequence: TGTGCCAGCAGCTACCCGGGGGGCAAGGACGAGCAGTACTTC. The V call is TRBV7-9, the J call TRBJ2-7; D possibly corresponds to TRBD2 (7 bases). CDR3 size: 14 residues. V was clipped by 4 bases and J by 5 bases, with 15 bases between them. Germline V gives CDR1 SEHNR, CDR2 FQNEAQ (reference sequence).

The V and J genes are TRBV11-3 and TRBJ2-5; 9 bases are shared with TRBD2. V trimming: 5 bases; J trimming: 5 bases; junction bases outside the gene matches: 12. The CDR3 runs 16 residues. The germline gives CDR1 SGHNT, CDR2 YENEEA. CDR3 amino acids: CASSPLAGGWRETQYF. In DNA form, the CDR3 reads TGTGCCAGCAGCCCGCTCGCGGGAGGGTGGCGGGAGACCCAGTACTTC.

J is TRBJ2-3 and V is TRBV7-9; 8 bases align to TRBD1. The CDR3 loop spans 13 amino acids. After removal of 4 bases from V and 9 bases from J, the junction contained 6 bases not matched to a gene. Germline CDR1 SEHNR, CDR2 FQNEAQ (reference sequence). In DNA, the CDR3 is TGTGCCAGCAGCTGGTCGGGACAGGAGACGCAGTATTTT. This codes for CASSWSGQETQYF.